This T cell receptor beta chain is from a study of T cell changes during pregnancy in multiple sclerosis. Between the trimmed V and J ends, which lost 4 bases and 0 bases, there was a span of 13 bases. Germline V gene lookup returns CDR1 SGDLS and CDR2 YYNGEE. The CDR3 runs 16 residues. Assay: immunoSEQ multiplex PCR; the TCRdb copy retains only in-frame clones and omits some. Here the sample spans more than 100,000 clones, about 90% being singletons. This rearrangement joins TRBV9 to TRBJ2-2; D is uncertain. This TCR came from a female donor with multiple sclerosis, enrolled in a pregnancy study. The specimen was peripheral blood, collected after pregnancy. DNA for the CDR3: TGTGCCAGCAGCCCCAGTCTGAACACGAACACCGGGGAGCTGTTTTTT. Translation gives CASSPSLNTNTGELFF.